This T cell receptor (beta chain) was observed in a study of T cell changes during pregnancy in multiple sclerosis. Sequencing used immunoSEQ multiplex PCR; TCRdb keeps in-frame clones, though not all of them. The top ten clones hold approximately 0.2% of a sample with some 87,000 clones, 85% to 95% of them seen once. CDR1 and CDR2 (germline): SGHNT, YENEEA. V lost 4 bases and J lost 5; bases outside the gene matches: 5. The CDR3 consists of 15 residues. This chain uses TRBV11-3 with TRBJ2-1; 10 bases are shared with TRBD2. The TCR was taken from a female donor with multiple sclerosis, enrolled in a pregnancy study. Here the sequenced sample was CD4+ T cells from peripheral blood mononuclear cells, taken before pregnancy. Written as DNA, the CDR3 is TGTGCCAGCAGCTCCGGGACTAGCGCTAACAATGAGCAGTTCTTC. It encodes CASSSGTSANNEQFF.